This T cell receptor beta chain was found in a study of T cells in Graves' hyperthyroidism and ophthalmopathy. Remarks on this clonotype: No antigen is known for it.

Germline V gives CDR1 SEHNR, CDR2 FQNEAQ (reference sequence). The CDR3 consists of 14 residues. V shed 5 bases and J shed 1 base, with 12 bases lying between them. General observations from the study: It was a median around 6 months before onset that the model predicted ophthalmopathy.

Researchers amplified the TCR beta CDR3 regions from RNA transcripts. HTBI primers were employed in a first-round RT-PCR of the TCR CDR3. A single record per CDR3 protein comes from TCRdb applying MiXCR to the multiplex PCR reads. The table records 480,000 or so distinct CDR3 sequences, 40% to 50% of them present only once. The sequencing sample was made of peripheral blood or thyroid tissue (not recorded which). The clonotype comes from an adult woman with Graves' disease, either hyperthyroidism or ophthalmopathy (not recorded which). The chain links TRBV7-9 to TRBJ2-7; D is perhaps TRBD2 (6 bases). CDR3 DNA sequence: TGTGCCAGCAGCGTAGACGGGAGTTCCTACGAGCAGTACTTC. It yields the protein CASSVDGSSYEQYF.